This passage covers 22 T cell receptor beta chains from one sample sequenced in a study of blood T cell repertoires in COVID-19. Here immunoSEQ multiplex PCR was the method, and the copy in TCRdb shows in-frame clones only, minus some. In the table there are a few hundred thousand clones, almost 90% of which are singletons. Source material: peripheral blood. All receptors derive from a woman aged 55-70 years with COVID-19, enrolled during active disease.

The V gene is TRBV6-1, the J gene TRBJ1-1; D not certain. CDR1 and CDR2 (germline): MNHNS, SASEGT. The germline V and J ends were trimmed by 2 bases and 4 bases, with 14 bases remaining between them. This CDR3 has 15 residues. The CDR3 sequence: CASSEPLVPGTEAFF. In DNA form, the CDR3 reads TGTGCCAGCAGTGAACCCCTAGTGCCGGGCACTGAAGCTTTCTTT.

The V and J genes are TRBV5-6 and TRBJ1-2; D perhaps matches TRBD1 (6 bases). The CDR3 consists of 16 residues. V lost 3 bases and J 3 bases, leaving 18 bases between the germline ends. Germline V CDR1 and CDR2: SGHDT, YYEEEE. The CDR3 DNA sequence: TGTGCCAGCAGCTCCAAAAAAGCGGACAGCTACTATGGCTACACCTTC. Its protein is CASSSKKADSYYGYTF.

The chain carries TRBV6-2 or TRBV6-3 and TRBJ1-1; 10 positions agree with TRBD1. There are 13 residues in the CDR3. J gave up 9 bases and V 6 bases, and 7 bases lay outside the gene matches. The germline V gene encodes CDR1 MNHEY and CDR2 SVGEGT. The CDR3 coding sequence is TGTGCCAGCAGCACCGACAGGGGGCTCCAAGCTTTCTTT. This translates into CASSTDRGLQAFF.

This clone was seen only once. The V and J genes are TRBV18 and TRBJ2-1, with D hard to call. The CDR3 totals 13 residues. V was pared by 1 base and J by 5 bases, with 6 bases between. Germline V gene lookup returns CDR1 KGHSH and CDR2 LQKENI. The CDR3 nucleotides read TGTGCCAGCTCACCACTGCGGAACAATGAGCAGTTCTTC. This encodes CASSPLRNNEQFF.

This sequence joins TRBV6-5 and TRBJ1-5; TRBD1 might be the D (6 bases). This CDR3 contains 15 residues. V lost 4 bases to trimming and J lost 5 bases, with 15 bases between them. The germline V gene has CDR1 MNHEY and CDR2 SVGAGI. The chain's CDR3 is CASSLTQGPHQPQHF. The CDR3 DNA sequence: TGTGCCAGCAGTTTAACGCAGGGGCCCCATCAGCCCCAGCATTTT.

This sequence joins TRBV7-2 and TRBJ1-2; D remains unclear. The CDR3 totals 12 residues. V lost 0 bases to trimming and J lost 8 bases, with 7 bases between them. Looked up from germline, CDR1 is SGHTA and CDR2 is FQGNSA. Written as DNA, the CDR3 is TGTGCCAGCAGCTTAGCGACATTCGGCTACACCTTC. As protein: CASSLATFGYTF.

The V gene is TRBV7-2, the J gene TRBJ1-2; D is perhaps TRBD1 (5 bases). Germline V gene lookup returns CDR1 SGHTA and CDR2 FQGNSA. V lost 0 bases and J 0 bases, leaving 8 bases between the germline ends. The CDR3 has 15 residues. For the CDR3, the DNA is TGTGCCAGCAGCTTAGCTTCAGGGACTAACTATGGCTACACCTTC. Protein: CASSLASGTNYGYTF.

The chain uses TRBV5-8 and TRBJ1-5, with 7 bases identical to TRBD1. Germline trimming cut 1 base from V and 4 bases from J; bases unmatched to any gene: 2. The CDR3 has 14 residues. The germline V gene encodes CDR1 SGHTS and CDR2 YDEGEE. The CDR3: CASSLKDRNQPQHF. The CDR3 nucleotides are TGTGCCAGCAGCTTGAAGGACAGGAATCAGCCCCAGCATTTT.

The chain has TRBV18 and TRBJ2-7; 9 nucleotides line up with TRBD1. The CDR3 consists of 15 residues. Germline CDR1 KGHSH, CDR2 LQKENI. The junction had 4 bases not matched to a gene; V was cut back by 3 bases and J by 1 base. This CDR3 is CASSPPDRGSYEQYF. DNA for the CDR3: TGTGCCAGCTCACCGCCGGACAGGGGTTCCTACGAGCAGTACTTC.

The chain is built from TRBV3-1 (or the pseudogene TRBV3-2) and TRBJ2-5; D might be TRBD2 (6 bases). The germline V gene encodes CDR1 LGHDT and CDR2 YNNKEL (reference sequence). The CDR3 spans 16 residues. V shed 1 base and J shed 5 bases, with 17 bases lying between them. The CDR3 loop reads CASSQGSSGGQETQYF. CDR3 sequence (DNA): TGTGCCAGCAGCCAAGGAAGTAGCGGAGGGCAGGAGACCCAGTACTTC.

The chain couples TRBV4-1 to TRBJ1-4; D might be TRBD1 (6 bases). CDR3 size: 17 residues. The V and J ends lost 4 bases and 2 bases respectively, with 17 bases between them. Germline CDR1 reads MGHRA; CDR2 reads YSYEKL. CDR3 DNA sequence: TGCGCCAGCAGCCGAGTACAGGGTGTTGGGACTAATGAAAAACTGTTTTTT. Its translation: CASSRVQGVGTNEKLFF.

The genes are TRBV5-5 and TRBJ1-1, with TRBD1 matching 7 bases. CDR3 length: 15 amino acids. CDR1 and CDR2 from the germline V gene are SGHKS and YYEKEE (reference sequence). V shed 3 bases and J 0 bases; nucleotides not matched to a gene: 5. The CDR3 sequence: CASSWGDRLNTEAFF. The CDR3 bases are TGTGCCAGCAGCTGGGGGGACAGATTGAACACTGAAGCTTTCTTT.

V is TRBV7-8 and J is TRBJ2-3; TRBD1 matches at 9 bases. Germline assignment: CDR1 SGHVS and CDR2 FQNEAQ. The J segment lost 1 base and the V segment lost 1 base, leaving 6 bases of the junction unmatched. The CDR3 consists of 17 residues. The CDR3 nucleotides read TGTGCCAGCAGCTTAGTGGGTCGGACAGGGGGCACAGATACGCAGTATTTT. It is translated as CASSLVGRTGGTDTQYF.

This chain connects TRBV4-3 to TRBJ1-5; the D gene is possibly TRBD1 (6 bases). V lost 0 bases, J lost 6 bases, and 12 bases lay in between. Germline V gene sequence: CDR1 LGHNA, CDR2 YSLEER. The CDR3 is made up of 15 amino acids. CDR3 DNA sequence: TGCGCCAGCAGCCAAGAAGGGGGGGGAGGTCAGCCCCAGCATTTT. Protein product: CASSQEGGGGQPQHF.

The chain employs TRBV11-2 and TRBJ1-6, with D perhaps TRBD1 (6 bases). This CDR3 has 17 residues. V gave up 6 bases and J gave up 0 bases, with 15 bases separating them. Per the germline V gene, CDR1 is SGHAT and CDR2 is FQNNGV. This chain's CDR3 is CASSFGGSRSYNSPLHF. The CDR3 DNA sequence: TGTGCCAGCAGTTTTGGGGGCTCCCGCTCCTATAATTCACCCCTCCACTTT.

In this sample, this clone turned up a few times. The rearrangement links TRBV27 to TRBJ2-7; TRBD1 is a possible D gene (5 bases). V lost 4 bases and J lost 3, with 13 bases in between. This CDR3 has 14 amino acids. The germline CDR1 and CDR2 sequences are MNHEY and SMNVEV (reference sequence). CDR3 nucleotides: TGTGCCAGCAGTTCCAGTCCCAGGGACTACGAGCAGTACTTC. Amino acid sequence: CASSSSPRDYEQYF.

The chain joins TRBV11-3 to TRBJ2-1; 11 bases match TRBD2. V lost 5 bases, J lost 6 bases, and 6 bases stayed unmatched. This CDR3 comprises 15 residues. From germline, CDR1 is SGHNT and CDR2 YENEEA. CDR3 region: CASSSHSGGANEQFF. In DNA, the CDR3 is TGTGCCAGCAGCAGCCATAGCGGGGGGGCCAATGAGCAGTTCTTC.

The V gene is TRBV7-3, the J gene TRBJ1-2; 7 bases agree with TRBD1. The CDR3 runs to 16 residues. Germline V gives CDR1 SGHTA, CDR2 FQGTGA. J lost 5 bases, V lost 1 base, and 10 bases had no gene match. CDR3 DNA sequence: TGTGCCAGCAGCTTAAAGTATCGACAGGGAATATATGGCTACACCTTC. It encodes CASSLKYRQGIYGYTF.

The chain is built from TRBV7-9 and TRBJ2-7, with unresolved D. There are 12 residues in the CDR3. Trimming shortened V by 5 bases and J by 6 bases, and 11 bases separated the two germline ends. Germline assignment: CDR1 SEHNR and CDR2 FQNEAQ (reference sequence). CDR3 in amino acids: CASSLSGLEQYF. Written as DNA, the CDR3 is TGTGCCAGCAGCCTGTCAGGTCTCGAGCAGTACTTC.

This rearrangement joins TRBV7-9 to TRBJ1-3; no clear D. V was pared by 3 bases and J by 0 bases, with 18 bases between. Germline CDR1 and CDR2: SEHNR and FQNEAQ (reference sequence). This CDR3 has 18 amino acids. DNA of the CDR3: TGTGCCAGCAGCTTTGACCGGAGCACCACGAGCTCTGGAAACACCATATATTTT. This codes for CASSFDRSTTSSGNTIYF.

The rearrangement links TRBV27 to TRBJ1-2, with TRBD1 identical over 9 bases. Trimming at V came to 7 bases and at J to 7 bases, leaving 4 bases not matched to a gene. This CDR3 has 12 residues. Germline loops: CDR1 MNHEY, CDR2 SMNVEV (reference sequence). CDR3 nucleotide sequence: TGTGCCAGCACCACAGGGGGCTCTGGCTACACCTTC. Its translation: CASTTGGSGYTF.

This clone was found once. The rearrangement links TRBV2 to TRBJ1-1; D gene uncertain. The V gene lost 6 bases and the J gene lost 0 bases, with 8 bases spanning the gap. CDR3 size: 13 residues. CDR1 SNHLY and CDR2 FYNNEI come from the germline V gene. CDR3 region: CASSVGMNTEAFF. DNA of the CDR3: TGTGCCAGCAGCGTCGGGATGAACACTGAAGCTTTCTTT.